Given below is one T cell receptor (beta chain) in context. The antigen is undetermined. The data were obtained in a study of OX40 agonist ivuxolimab in advanced cancers. Study background: Patients received the agonistic anti-OX40 (CD134) antibody ivuxolimab. The eligibility criteria allowed prior anti-PD-1, anti-PD-L1 or anti-CTLA-4 therapy, and approximately 42% had some. Study-wide results and caveats: More expanded clones were seen, on average, in CD8+ T cells than in CD4+.

J lost 3 bases, V lost 7 bases, and 5 bases had no gene match. The length of the CDR3 is 14 residues. Germline assignment: CDR1 SGHVS and CDR2 FQNEAQ. This table comes from immunoSEQ multiplex PCR, and its TCRdb copy is limited to in-frame clones, with some not included. This sample has 40,000 to 60,000 clones; around 90% occur once, and the top ten carry around 3.4%. The chain employs TRBV7-8 and TRBJ2-3; 9 bases fit TRBD2. This clonotype originated in an adult with an advanced solid tumor such as melanoma, head and neck, liver or kidney cancer. The sequencing here drew on CD4+ or CD8+ T cells sorted from blood, taken in a trial of the OX40 agonist ivuxolimab. As DNA, the CDR3 is TGTGCCAGCATGACGCGGGAGGGGACAGATACGCAGTATTTT. This gives the protein CASMTREGTDTQYF.